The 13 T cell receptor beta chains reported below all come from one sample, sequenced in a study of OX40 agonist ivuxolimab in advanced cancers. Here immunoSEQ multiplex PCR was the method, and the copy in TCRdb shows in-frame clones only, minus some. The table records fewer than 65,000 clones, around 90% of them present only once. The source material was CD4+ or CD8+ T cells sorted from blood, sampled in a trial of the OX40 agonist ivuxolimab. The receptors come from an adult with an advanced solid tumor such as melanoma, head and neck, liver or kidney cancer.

CDR3 loop: CASSSQQNTGELFF. As DNA, the CDR3 is TGTGCCAGCAGCTCTCAGCAGAACACCGGGGAGCTGTTTTTT. The chain couples TRBV7-7 to TRBJ2-2; D not resolved. The germline CDR1 and CDR2 sequences are SSHAT and FNYEAQ (reference sequence). Trimming shortened V by 4 bases and J by 1 base, and 7 bases separated the two germline ends. The CDR3 runs 14 residues. Full variable domain (rest looked up from reference TRBV7-7 and TRBJ2-2): GAGVSQSPRYKVTKRGQDVTLRCDPISSHATLYWYQQALGQGPEFLTYFNYEAQPDKSGLPSDRFSAERPEGSISTLTIQRTEQRDSAMYRCASSSQQNTGELFFGEGSRLTVL.

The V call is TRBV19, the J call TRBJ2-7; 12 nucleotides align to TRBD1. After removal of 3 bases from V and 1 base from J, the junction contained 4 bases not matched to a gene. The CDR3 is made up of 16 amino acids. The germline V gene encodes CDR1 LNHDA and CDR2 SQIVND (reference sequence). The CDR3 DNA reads TGTGCCAGTAGTATGCCGGGACAGGGGGCTTCCTACGAGCAGTACTTC. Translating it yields CASSMPGQGASYEQYF.

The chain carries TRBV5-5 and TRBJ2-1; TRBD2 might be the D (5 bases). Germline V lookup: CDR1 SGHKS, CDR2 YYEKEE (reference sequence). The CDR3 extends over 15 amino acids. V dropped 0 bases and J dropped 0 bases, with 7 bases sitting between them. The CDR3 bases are TGTGCCAGCAGCTTGGTGGAGGTCTCCTACAATGAGCAGTTCTTC. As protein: CASSLVEVSYNEQFF.

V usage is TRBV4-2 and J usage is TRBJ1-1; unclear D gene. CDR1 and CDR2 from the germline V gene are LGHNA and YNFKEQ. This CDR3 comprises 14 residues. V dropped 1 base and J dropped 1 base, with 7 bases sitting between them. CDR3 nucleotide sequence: TGTGCCAGCAGCCAAGGGGGAGCGAACACTGAAGCTTTCTTT. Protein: CASSQGGANTEAFF.

This CDR3 is CASRWGREGEKLFF. The CDR3, as DNA: TGTGCCAGCAGGTGGGGCAGGGAAGGCGAAAAACTGTTTTTT. This chain joins TRBV6-1 and TRBJ1-4, with D possibly TRBD1 on 5 matching bases. CDR3 size: 14 residues. Germline V gene sequence: CDR1 MNHNS, CDR2 SASEGT. V gave up 6 bases and J gave up 8 bases, with 16 bases separating them.

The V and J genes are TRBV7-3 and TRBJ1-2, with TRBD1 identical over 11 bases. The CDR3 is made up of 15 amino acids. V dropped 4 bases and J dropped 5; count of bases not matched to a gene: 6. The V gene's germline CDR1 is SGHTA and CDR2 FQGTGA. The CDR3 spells CASSSPGQGAYGYTF. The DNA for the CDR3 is TGTGCCAGCAGCTCTCCCGGACAGGGGGCGTATGGCTACACCTTC.

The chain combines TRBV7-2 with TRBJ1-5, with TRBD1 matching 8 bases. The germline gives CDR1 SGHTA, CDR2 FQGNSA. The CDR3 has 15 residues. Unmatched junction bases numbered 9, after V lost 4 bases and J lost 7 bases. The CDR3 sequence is CASSSGGRGEQPQHF. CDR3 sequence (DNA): TGTGCCAGCAGCTCAGGGGGCAGGGGGGAACAGCCCCAGCATTTT. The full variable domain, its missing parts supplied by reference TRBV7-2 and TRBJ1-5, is GAGVSQSPSNKVTEKGKDVELRCDPISGHTALYWYRQSLGQGLEFLIYFQGNSAPDKSGLPSDRFSAERTGGSVSTLTIQRTQQEDSAVYLCASSSGGRGEQPQHFGDGTRLSIL.

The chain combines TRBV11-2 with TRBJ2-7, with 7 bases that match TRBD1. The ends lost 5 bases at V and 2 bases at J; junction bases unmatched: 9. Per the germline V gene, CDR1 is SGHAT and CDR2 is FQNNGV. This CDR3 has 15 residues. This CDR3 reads CASSPQTGQTYEQYF. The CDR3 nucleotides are TGTGCCAGCAGCCCACAGACAGGGCAGACCTACGAGCAGTACTTC.

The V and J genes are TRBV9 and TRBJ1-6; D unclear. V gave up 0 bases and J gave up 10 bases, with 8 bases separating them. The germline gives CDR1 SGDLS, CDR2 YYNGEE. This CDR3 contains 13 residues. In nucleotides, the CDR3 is TGTGCCAGCAGCGTAGAGCAGGTCTCACCCCTCCACTTT. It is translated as CASSVEQVSPLHF.

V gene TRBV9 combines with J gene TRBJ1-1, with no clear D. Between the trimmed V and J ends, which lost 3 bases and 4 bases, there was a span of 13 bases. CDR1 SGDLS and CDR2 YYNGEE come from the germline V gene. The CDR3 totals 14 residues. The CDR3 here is CASSADNFGTEAFF. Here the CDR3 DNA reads TGTGCCAGCAGCGCCGACAATTTTGGCACTGAAGCTTTCTTT.

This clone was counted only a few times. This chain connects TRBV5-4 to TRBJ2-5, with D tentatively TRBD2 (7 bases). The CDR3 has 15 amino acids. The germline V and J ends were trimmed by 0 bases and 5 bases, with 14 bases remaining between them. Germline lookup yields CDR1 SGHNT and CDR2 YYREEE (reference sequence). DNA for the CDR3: TGTGCCAGCAGCTTGGCCGGACTAGGGGGGGAGACCCAGTACTTC. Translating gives CASSLAGLGGETQYF.

CDR3 coding DNA: TGTGCCAGCAGCCCGGGCCTCAGGATTAATGGCTACACCTTC. Translating gives CASSPGLRINGYTF. J is TRBJ1-2 and V is TRBV14; unclear D gene. The CDR3 loop spans 14 amino acids. Germline loops: CDR1 SGHDN, CDR2 FVKESK. Trimming pared 4 bases from V and 6 bases from J, leaving 15 bases between.

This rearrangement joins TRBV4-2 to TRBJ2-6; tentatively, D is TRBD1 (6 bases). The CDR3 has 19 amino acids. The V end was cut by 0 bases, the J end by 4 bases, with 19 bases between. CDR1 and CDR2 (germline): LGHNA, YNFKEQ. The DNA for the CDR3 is TGTGCCAGCAGCCAAGATGGTGCAGGGGCCTTCTTCGGGGCCAACGTCCTGACTTTC. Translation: CASSQDGAGAFFGANVLTF.